These 20 T cell receptor beta chains were all obtained from the same sample, sequenced in a study of blood T cell repertoires in COVID-19. Clones were read by immunoSEQ multiplex PCR, and TCRdb kept only the in-frame ones, dropping some. The repertoire holds about 220,000 clones, with 80% to 90% as singletons. The specimen sequenced was peripheral blood. The receptor source for this set is a man aged 45-65 years who had recovered from COVID-19.

This clone was observed a handful of times. The chain uses TRBV5-5 and TRBJ1-2, with TRBD1 matching 8 bases. The V gene end was trimmed by 1 base and the J gene end by 1 base; junction bases not matched to a gene: 12. The CDR3 is 18 residues long. The germline gives CDR1 SGHKS, CDR2 YYEKEE (reference sequence). CDR3 in amino acids: CASSLRPSTGALNYGYTF. CDR3 nucleotides: TGTGCCAGCAGCTTGCGCCCCTCGACAGGGGCACTTAACTATGGCTACACCTTC.

This clone was seen only once. The J gene is TRBJ1-1, the V gene TRBV28; D unresolved. Germline values: CDR1 MDHEN, CDR2 SYDVKM. V was pared by 5 bases and J by 5 bases, with 12 bases between. This CDR3 is 13 amino acids long. The CDR3, as DNA: TGTGCCAGCAGTACCAACACGGGAACTGAAGCTTTCTTT. It specifies CASSTNTGTEAFF.

The V call is TRBV9, the J call TRBJ1-2; 9 nucleotides align to TRBD1. This CDR3 has 14 residues. Germline assignment: CDR1 SGDLS and CDR2 YYNGEE. The trim removed 1 base at V and 7 bases at J, leaving 5 bases unmatched. The CDR3 nucleotides read TGTGCCAGCAGCGTATCCCGGACAGGGGTTGGCTACACCTTC. Its protein is CASSVSRTGVGYTF. Supplemented by reference TRBV9 and TRBJ1-2, the full variable domain reads DSGVTQTPKHLITATGQRVTLRCSPRSGDLSVYWYQQSLDQGLQFLIQYYNGEERAKGNILERFSAQQFPDLHSELNLSSLELGDSALYFCASSVSRTGVGYTFGSGTRLTVV.

This rearrangement joins TRBV19 to TRBJ1-1, with a tentative D call TRBD1 (5 bases). Germline V gene lookup returns CDR1 LNHDA and CDR2 SQIVND (reference sequence). The CDR3 length is 13 residues. Between the trimmed V and J ends, which lost 1 base and 3 bases, there was a span of 6 bases. In DNA, the CDR3 is TGTGCCAGTAGTATAGGGGGGGACACTGAAGCTTTCTTT. It is translated as CASSIGGDTEAFF.

The chain couples TRBV6-5 to TRBJ1-5; D might be TRBD1 (5 bases). V shed 8 bases and J shed 6 bases, with 23 bases lying between them. Looked up from germline, CDR1 is MNHEY and CDR2 is SVGAGI. The CDR3 is made up of 16 amino acids. This CDR3 is CASGSARAAGVQPQHF. CDR3 nucleotide sequence: TGTGCCAGCGGTTCCGCCAGGGCCGCTGGGGTTCAGCCCCAGCATTTT.

The chain employs TRBV15 and TRBJ2-3, with 10 bases identical to TRBD1. J gave up 5 bases and V 1 base, and 6 bases lay outside the gene matches. This CDR3 comprises 16 residues. Germline V CDR1 and CDR2: LNHNV, YYDKDF (reference sequence). In nucleotides, the CDR3 is TGTGCCACCAGCAGAGGTCGGACAGGGGGGGAAGATACGCAGTATTTT. Translation: CATSRGRTGGEDTQYF.

The chain carries TRBV28 and TRBJ2-7; 8 nucleotides line up with TRBD1. The CDR3 runs to 14 residues. The V segment lost 6 bases and the J segment 5 bases; nucleotides outside the gene matches: 9. The germline V gene has CDR1 MDHEN and CDR2 SYDVKM. CDR3 sequence: CASRPDRESNEQYF. The DNA of the CDR3 is TGTGCCAGCAGACCGGACAGGGAGTCGAACGAGCAGTACTTC.

This chain joins TRBV18 and TRBJ2-3; 9 nucleotides agree with TRBD1. CDR1 is KGHSH and CDR2 is LQKENI in the germline V gene. This CDR3 comprises 14 residues. The J segment lost 6 bases and the V segment lost 3 bases, leaving 4 bases of the junction unmatched. CDR3 sequence (DNA): TGTGCCAGCTCACCGGGACAGGGAAAGGATACGCAGTATTTT. It encodes CASSPGQGKDTQYF.

The V call is TRBV11-2, the J call TRBJ2-7; the match to TRBD2 covers 7 bases. V lost 0 bases to trimming and J lost 2 bases; unmatched junction nucleotides: 4. This CDR3 is 15 amino acids long. Germline values: CDR1 SGHAT, CDR2 FQNNGV. The CDR3 bases are TGTGCCAGCAGCTTAGAGGCGGGAGTCCCCTACGAGCAGTACTTC. It specifies CASSLEAGVPYEQYF.

V is TRBV7-8 and J is TRBJ2-5; D possibly corresponds to TRBD2 (7 bases). The CDR3 is 14 amino acids. Germline CDR1 reads SGHVS; CDR2 reads FQNEAQ. V lost 4 bases to trimming and J lost 5 bases, with 14 bases between them. CDR3 bases: TGTGCCAGCAGCTCCCCGCGGGGGCGTGAGACCCAGTACTTC. Its protein product is CASSSPRGRETQYF.

The V gene is TRBV24-1, the J gene TRBJ2-3; 9 bases line up with TRBD2. CDR3 length: 14 amino acids. Germline V lookup: CDR1 KGHDR, CDR2 SFDVKD. V was pared by 6 bases and J by 2 bases, with 2 bases of the junction left unmatched. CDR3 loop: CATSLAGPTDTQYF. CDR3 nucleotides: TGTGCCACCAGTCTAGCGGGACCCACAGATACGCAGTATTTT.

The V and J genes are TRBV7-9 and TRBJ1-4; TRBD1 aligns across 7 bases. In germline, CDR1 is SEHNR, CDR2 FQNEAQ (reference sequence). Trimming at V came to 4 bases and at J to 8 bases, leaving 10 bases not matched to a gene. The CDR3 sequence is 15 residues long. The CDR3 region has the DNA TGTGCCAGCAGCTACGGACAGGCCGCGAAAGAAAAACTGTTTTTT. This codes for CASSYGQAAKEKLFF.

The CDR3 here is CASSLTSGNYNEQFF. The CDR3 DNA reads TGTGCCAGCAGCTTAACCAGCGGGAACTACAATGAGCAGTTCTTC. This chain joins TRBV11-2 and TRBJ2-1, with 7 bases that match TRBD2. Germline V gives CDR1 SGHAT, CDR2 FQNNGV. V shed 2 bases and J 3 bases; nucleotides not matched to a gene: 4. This CDR3 has 15 residues. The full variable domain, completed using reference TRBV11-2 and TRBJ2-1, is EAGVAQSPRYKIIEKRQSVAFWCNPISGHATLYWYQQILGQGPKLLIQFQNNGVVDDSQLPKDRFSAERLKGVDSTLKIQPAKLEDSAVYLCASSLTSGNYNEQFFGPGTRLTVL.

This chain uses TRBV28 with TRBJ1-6; TRBD1 might be the D (5 bases). The CDR3 is 14 amino acids. The germline CDR1 and CDR2 sequences are MDHEN and SYDVKM. Trimming left V 2 bases short and J 4 bases short, with 6 bases between. The chain's CDR3 is CASSLDSYNSPLHF. The CDR3 coding sequence is TGTGCCAGCAGTTTAGACAGTTATAATTCACCCCTCCACTTT.

This sequence joins TRBV5-1 and TRBJ2-3; TRBD1 aligns across 7 bases. V was pared by 0 bases and J by 2 bases, with 3 bases of the junction left unmatched. Per the germline V gene, CDR1 is SGHRS and CDR2 is YFSETQ. The CDR3 spans 15 residues. CDR3 nucleotides: TGCGCCAGCAGCTTGGACAGGGGAGTCACAGATACGCAGTATTTT. Translating it yields CASSLDRGVTDTQYF.

This rearrangement joins TRBV28 to TRBJ2-2; 7 bases line up with TRBD2. V lost 3 bases to trimming and J lost 4 bases; unmatched junction nucleotides: 2. The CDR3 runs 14 residues. Germline V gene lookup returns CDR1 MDHEN and CDR2 SYDVKM. CDR3 residues: CASSLGGTTGELFF. The CDR3 bases are TGTGCCAGCAGTTTGGGGGGGACCACCGGGGAGCTGTTTTTT.

The V and J genes are TRBV27 and TRBJ1-5; TRBD1 agrees at 8 bases. The CDR3 is 14 residues long. With 4 bases clipped from V and 2 bases from J, the junction kept 1 base outside the gene matches. Per the germline V gene, CDR1 is MNHEY and CDR2 is SMNVEV (reference sequence). The CDR3 protein is CASSSDRGNQPQHF. The CDR3 bases are TGTGCCAGCAGTTCGGACAGGGGCAATCAGCCCCAGCATTTT.

The V gene is TRBV5-1, the J gene TRBJ2-7; TRBD2 matches 11 bases. This CDR3 has 14 amino acids. Looked up from germline, CDR1 is SGHRS and CDR2 is YFSETQ. The junction had 4 bases not matched to a gene; V was cut back by 4 bases and J by 4 bases. In nucleotides, the CDR3 is TGCGCCAGCAGCCTCGGGACTAGCGGTTACGAGCAGTACTTC. The encoded protein is CASSLGTSGYEQYF.

The V gene is TRBV28, the J gene TRBJ2-7; TRBD2 agrees at 10 bases. After removal of 4 bases from V and 0 bases from J, the junction contained 0 bases not matched to a gene. Germline CDR1 MDHEN, CDR2 SYDVKM. The CDR3 extends over 14 amino acids. CDR3 sequence (DNA): TGTGCCAGCAGTTCTAGCGGGAGCTCCTACGAGCAGTACTTC. Translating it yields CASSSSGSSYEQYF.

DNA of the CDR3: TGTGCCAGCAGCCTAGGACCCTCCAGGGCTCAGCCCCAGCATTTT. Translating gives CASSLGPSRAQPQHF. V and J are TRBV7-9 and TRBJ1-5, with D perhaps matching TRBD1 (5 bases). This CDR3 contains 15 residues. The germline V and J ends were trimmed by 5 bases and 6 bases, with 17 bases remaining between them. Germline lookup yields CDR1 SEHNR and CDR2 FQNEAQ (reference sequence).